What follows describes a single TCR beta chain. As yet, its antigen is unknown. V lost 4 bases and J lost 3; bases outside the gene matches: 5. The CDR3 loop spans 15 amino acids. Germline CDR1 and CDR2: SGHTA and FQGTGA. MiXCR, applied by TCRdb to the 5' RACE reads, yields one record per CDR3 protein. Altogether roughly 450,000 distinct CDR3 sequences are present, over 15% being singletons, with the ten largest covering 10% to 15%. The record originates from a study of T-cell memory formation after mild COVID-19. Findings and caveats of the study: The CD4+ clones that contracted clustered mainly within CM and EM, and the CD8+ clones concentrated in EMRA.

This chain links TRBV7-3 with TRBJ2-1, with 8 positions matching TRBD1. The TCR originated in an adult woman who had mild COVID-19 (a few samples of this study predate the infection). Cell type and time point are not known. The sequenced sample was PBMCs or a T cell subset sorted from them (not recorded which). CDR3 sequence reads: CASSSQGANYNEQFF. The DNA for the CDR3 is TGTGCCAGCAGCTCTCAGGGGGCCAACTACAATGAGCAGTTCTTC.